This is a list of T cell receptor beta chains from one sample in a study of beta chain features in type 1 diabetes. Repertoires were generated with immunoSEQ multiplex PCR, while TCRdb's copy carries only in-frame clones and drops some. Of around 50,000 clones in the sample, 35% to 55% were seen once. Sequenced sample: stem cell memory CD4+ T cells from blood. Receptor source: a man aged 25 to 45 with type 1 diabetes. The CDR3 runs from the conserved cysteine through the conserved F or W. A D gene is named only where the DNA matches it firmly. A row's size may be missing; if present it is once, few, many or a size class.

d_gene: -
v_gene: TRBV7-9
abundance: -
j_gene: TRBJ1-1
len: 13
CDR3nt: TGTGCCAGCAGGGTACAGGGCCCAACTGAAGCTTTCTTT
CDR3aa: CASRVQGPTEAFF

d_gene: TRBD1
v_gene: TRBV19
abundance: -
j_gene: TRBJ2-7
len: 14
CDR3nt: TGTGCCAGTAGTACACAAGACAGGACAGGCGAGCAGTACTTC
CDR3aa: CASSTQDRTGEQYF

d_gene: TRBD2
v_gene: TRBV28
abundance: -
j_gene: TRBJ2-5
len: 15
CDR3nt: TGTGCCAGCAGTTCTACTAGCGGGAGAGTGTGGGAGCAGTACTTC
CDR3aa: CASSSTSGRVWEQYF

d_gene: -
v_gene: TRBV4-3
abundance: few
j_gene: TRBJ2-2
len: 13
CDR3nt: TGCGCCAGCAGCCACAGGGAGGTTGGGGAGCTGTTTTTT
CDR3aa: CASSHREVGELFF

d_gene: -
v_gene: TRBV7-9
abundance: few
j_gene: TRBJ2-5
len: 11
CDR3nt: TGTGCCAGCAGCCGTCGTGAGACCCAGTACTTC
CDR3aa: CASSRRETQYF

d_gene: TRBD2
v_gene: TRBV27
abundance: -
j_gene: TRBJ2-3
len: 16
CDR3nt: TGTGCCAGCAGTCTCCAGACTAGCGGGAGGGCCGGTACGCAGTATTTT
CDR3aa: CASSLQTSGRAGTQYF

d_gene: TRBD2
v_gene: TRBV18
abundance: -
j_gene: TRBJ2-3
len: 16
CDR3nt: TGTGCCAGCTCACCACTAGCGGGAGGAGGACCAGATACGCAGTATTTT
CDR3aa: CASSPLAGGGPDTQYF

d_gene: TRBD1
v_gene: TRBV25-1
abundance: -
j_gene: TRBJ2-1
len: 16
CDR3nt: TGTGCCAGCAGTGAGCTAAACCCGGGACAGGGAAAGGTGCAGTTCTTC
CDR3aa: CASSELNPGQGKVQFF

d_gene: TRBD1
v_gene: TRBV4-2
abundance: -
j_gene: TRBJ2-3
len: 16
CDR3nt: TGTGCCAGCAGCCACCTGGGACAGGGTTCGGCAGATACGCAGTATTTT
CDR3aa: CASSHLGQGSADTQYF

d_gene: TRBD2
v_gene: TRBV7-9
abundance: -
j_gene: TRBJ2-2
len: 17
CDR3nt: TGTGCCAGCAGCTTACTTCGGACTAGCGCGAACACCGGGGAGCTGTTTTTT
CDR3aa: CASSLLRTSANTGELFF

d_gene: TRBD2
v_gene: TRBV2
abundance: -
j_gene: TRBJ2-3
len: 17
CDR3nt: TGTGCCAGCAGTGCCGGCGGGAGGCCCCCCAACACAGATACGCAGTATTTT
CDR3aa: CASSAGGRPPNTDTQYF

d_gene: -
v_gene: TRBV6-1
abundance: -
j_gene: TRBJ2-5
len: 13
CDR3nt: TGTGCCAGCAGGGCGGTGTCGTACGAGACCCAGTACTTC
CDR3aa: CASRAVSYETQYF

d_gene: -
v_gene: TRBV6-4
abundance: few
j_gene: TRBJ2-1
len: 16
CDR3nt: TGTGCCAGCAGTGAAGGAAGCGGAAAACGATATAATGAGCAGTTCTTC
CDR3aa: CASSEGSGKRYNEQFF

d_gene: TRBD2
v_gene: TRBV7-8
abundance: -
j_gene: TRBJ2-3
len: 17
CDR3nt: TGTGCCAGCAGCTTAGCTCCCAGCGGGGTTAGCACAGATACGCAGTATTTT
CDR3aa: CASSLAPSGVSTDTQYF

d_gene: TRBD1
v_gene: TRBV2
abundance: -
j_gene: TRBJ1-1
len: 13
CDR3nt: TGTGCCAGCAGAGCGACAGGGGCAACTGAAGCTTTCTTT
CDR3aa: CASRATGATEAFF

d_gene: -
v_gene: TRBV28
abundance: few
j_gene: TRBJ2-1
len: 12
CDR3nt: TGTGCCAGCAGCCGCGGGCGTAATGAGCAGTTCTTC
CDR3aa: CASSRGRNEQFF

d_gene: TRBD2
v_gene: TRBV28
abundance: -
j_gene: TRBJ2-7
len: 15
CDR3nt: TGTGCCAGCACCCCGGGGGGGCAGCCGGAGTACGAGCAGTACTTC
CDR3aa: CASTPGGQPEYEQYF